This T cell receptor beta chain stems from a study of regulatory T cells in long-lasting Graves disease. As for the study in general: Graves' cases, newly diagnosed, had used antithyroid drugs under 3 months.

The time point was: newly diagnosed GD, antithyroid drugs for less than 3 months. The authors made the TCR library using RNA they extracted from PBMCs. Library construction for TCR beta used iRepertoire HTBI primers and Arm-PCR of CDR3 regions. TCRdb ran MiXCR on the multiplex PCR reads and lists one entry per CDR3 protein. The sample consists of roughly 500,000 distinct CDR3 sequences, approximately 12% of them appearing once. Trimming shortened V by 1 base and J by 5 bases, and 17 bases separated the two germline ends. There are 15 residues in the CDR3. CDR1 and CDR2 from the germline V gene are DFQATT and SNEGSKA (reference sequence). In regard to this clonotype: This may arise from a read error, as a much more abundant clone is one base away.

This sample was shared with a second study, whose subject was T cells in Graves' hyperthyroidism and ophthalmopathy. This second study says: Graves' hyperthyroidism is called stable when ophthalmopathy does not progress within 18 months. Patients were excluded for uncontrolled infection, other autoimmune disease, pregnancy or lactation.

The chain joins TRBV20-1 to TRBJ2-5; D tentatively reads TRBD1 or TRBD2 (5 bases each). This sample comprised peripheral blood mononuclear cells (PBMCs), obtained at new diagnosis, from a patient treated with antithyroid drugs. This sequence originates from a man in his thirties or forties with Graves disease. Written as DNA, the CDR3 is TGCAGTGCTAGAGGTAGCGAGAGGGGATATGAGACCCAGTACTTC. Translating it yields CSARGSERGYETQYF.